The 27 T cell receptor beta chains reported below all come from one sample, sequenced in a study of shared clonotypes between healthy human individuals (dated by TCRdb to the early 2020s). Library preparation used the immunoSEQ multiplex PCR assay. In TCRdb, the immuneACCESS table is reduced to in-frame sequences with V and J assigned. These tables do not hold every clone; where another copy was compared, an unresolved V gene accounts for under half, and the others remain unexplained. The sample table records roughly 700,000 clones; 74% of these occur just once. The top ten constitute under 2% of the sample. Sequenced material: memory CD4+ T cells sorted from blood. The cell subset or site label on this specimen signifies: CD45RA-negative fraction. The receptors shown here come from a woman under 40 in good health.

This clone was found a few times. The J gene is TRBJ2-4, the V gene TRBV7-3; D possibly corresponds to TRBD2 (6 bases). Germline lookup yields CDR1 SGHTA and CDR2 FQGTGA. This CDR3 is built from 17 residues. Trimming took 3 bases from V and 0 from J, leaving 15 bases between them. The CDR3 sequence: CASSFGTSGLAKNIQYF. The CDR3 DNA reads TGTGCCAGCAGCTTCGGTACCTCGGGACTAGCCAAAAACATTCAGTACTTC. Full variable domain (remainder filled in from reference TRBV7-3 and TRBJ2-4): GAGVSQTPSNKVTEKGKYVELRCDPISGHTALYWYRQSLGQGPEFLIYFQGTGAADDSGLPNDRFFAVRPEGSVSTLKIQRTERGDSAVYLCASSFGTSGLAKNIQYFGAGTRLSVL.

This sequence joins TRBV30 and TRBJ2-5; 9 bases line up with TRBD1. CDR1 and CDR2 (germline): GTSNPN, SVGIG (reference sequence). The J segment lost 5 bases and the V segment lost 5 bases, leaving 9 bases of the junction unmatched. The CDR3 runs 14 residues. CDR3 loop: CAWSRDRVRETQYF. CDR3 nucleotide sequence: TGTGCCTGGTCCCGGGACAGGGTGAGGGAGACCCAGTACTTC.

The gene calls are TRBV28 and TRBJ1-5; D uncertain. Trimming took off 1 base at V and 11 bases at J, with 9 bases between the two ends. The CDR3 consists of 12 residues. Germline V CDR1 and CDR2: MDHEN, SYDVKM. CDR3 coding DNA: TGTGCCAGCAGTTTATTTGGGAGAGCCCAGCATTTT. Its translation: CASSLFGRAQHF.

V and J are TRBV9 and TRBJ2-5, with a tentative D call TRBD2 (6 bases). The CDR3 sequence is 16 residues long. V lost 5 bases, J lost 5 bases, and 22 bases lay in between. The V gene's germline CDR1 is SGDLS and CDR2 YYNGEE. As DNA, the CDR3 is TGTGCCAGCAGTGCCCCCGGGACTCGGACTTGGGAGACCCAGTACTTC. It codes for CASSAPGTRTWETQYF.

The table lists this clone with many counts. The sample contains more than one DNA sequence encoding this CDR3. The rearrangement uses TRBV19 and TRBJ2-3, with TRBD2 identical over 7 bases. V trimming: 3 bases; J trimming: 0 bases; junction bases outside the gene matches: 3. The CDR3 totals 15 residues. Looked up from germline, CDR1 is LNHDA and CDR2 is SQIVND (reference sequence). In DNA, the CDR3 is TGTGCCAGTAGTATCAGCGGGAAGAGCACAGATACGCAGTATTTT. Its translation: CASSISGKSTDTQYF.

The chain employs TRBV5-1 and TRBJ2-7, with 12 bases identical to TRBD1. The CDR3 spans 15 residues. V was clipped by 4 bases and J by 5 bases; unmatched bases: 7. Germline values: CDR1 SGHRS, CDR2 YFSETQ. CDR3 sequence: CASSPTGTGGNEQYF. The CDR3 nucleotides are TGCGCCAGCAGCCCCACCGGGACAGGGGGCAACGAGCAGTACTTC. Supplemented by reference TRBV5-1 and TRBJ2-7, the full variable domain reads KAGVTQTPRYLIKTRGQQVTLSCSPISGHRSVSWYQQTPGQGLQFLFEYFSETQRNKGNFPGRFSGRQFSNSRSEMNVSTLELGDSALYLCASSPTGTGGNEQYFGPGTRLTVT.

The rearrangement uses TRBV14 and TRBJ2-1; D is possibly TRBD2 (6 bases). Germline V lookup: CDR1 SGHDN, CDR2 FVKESK. The CDR3 contains 15 residues. Trimming removed 4 bases from V and 10 bases from J, with 20 bases in between. The CDR3 DNA follows: TGTGCCAGCAGCCCCCTTGGAGGGAAGAAGGGAGAGCAGTTCTTC. This sequence encodes CASSPLGGKKGEQFF.

The rearrangement uses TRBV19 and TRBJ1-4, with 9 positions matching TRBD1. V shed 6 bases and J 6 bases; nucleotides not matched to a gene: 17. The CDR3 extends over 18 amino acids. In germline, CDR1 is LNHDA, CDR2 SQIVND (reference sequence). The CDR3 region is CASRRADRGTGEDEKLFF. CDR3 nucleotide sequence: TGTGCCAGTAGGAGGGCGGACAGGGGAACCGGTGAGGATGAAAAACTGTTTTTT.

With regard to this clone: An end of the junction does not agree with germline; a read error may underlie this. J is TRBJ1-3 and V is TRBV10-1; D is ambiguous. Germline CDR1 and CDR2: WNHNN and SYGVQD (reference sequence). The CDR3 is 8 residues long. The CDR3 loop is CAAWEDLF. The CDR3 DNA follows: TGCGCCGCCTGGGAAGATCTATTT.

This chain uses TRBV30 with TRBJ2-5; 15 bases align to TRBD2. Trimming cost V 1 base and J 4 bases; bases outside gene matches: 4. CDR1 is GTSNPN and CDR2 is SVGIG in the germline V gene (reference sequence). The CDR3 is 16 amino acids. The CDR3 protein is CAWSGGLAGGGETQYF. In DNA form, the CDR3 reads TGTGCCTGGAGTGGGGGACTAGCGGGAGGCGGAGAGACCCAGTACTTC.

The table lists this clone with a few counts. This rearrangement joins TRBV7-6 to TRBJ1-3, with D maybe TRBD1 (5 bases). The ends were cut back, 5 bases at V and 12 bases at J, with 20 bases in the middle. CDR3 length: 14 residues. Germline CDR1 reads SGHVS; CDR2 reads FNYEAQ. CDR3 region: CASSPSGAGSIIYF. The CDR3 DNA is TGTGCCAGCAGCCCCAGTGGGGCGGGTTCCATCATATATTTT.

The CDR3: CASSPGTSGALDTQYF. The CDR3 DNA sequence: TGTGCCAGCAGCCCCGGGACTAGCGGAGCATTAGATACGCAGTATTTT. This chain links TRBV11-1 with TRBJ2-3; 11 positions agree with TRBD2. Germline CDR1 and CDR2: SGHAT and FQDESV (reference sequence). V lost 5 bases to trimming and J lost 5 bases; unmatched junction nucleotides: 9. This CDR3 is built from 16 residues.

The chain has TRBV27 and TRBJ1-2, with unresolved D. Germline CDR1 MNHEY, CDR2 SMNVEV (reference sequence). V was pared by 2 bases and J by 2 bases, with 15 bases between. The CDR3 is 16 residues long. This CDR3 is CASSLGPPRQNYGYTF. CDR3 sequence (DNA): TGTGCCAGCAGTTTAGGCCCTCCCAGGCAAAACTATGGCTACACCTTC.

This chain links TRBV7-9 with TRBJ1-4; D remains ambiguous. The V gene lost 4 bases and the J gene lost 0 bases, with 9 bases spanning the gap. CDR1 is SEHNR, CDR2 FQNEAQ, per germline (reference sequence). This CDR3 has 15 amino acids. CDR3 protein: CASSSDYTTNEKLFF. CDR3 sequence (DNA): TGTGCCAGCAGCTCTGATTACACAACTAATGAAAAACTGTTTTTT.

J is TRBJ2-3 and V is TRBV11-2; D ambiguous. Between the trimmed V and J ends, which lost 8 bases and 6 bases, there was a span of 12 bases. The length of the CDR3 is 12 residues. Germline V lookup: CDR1 SGHAT, CDR2 FQNNGV. In nucleotides, the CDR3 is TGTGCCAGCGTCTTGTTTGGGGATACGCAGTATTTT. Amino acids: CASVLFGDTQYF.

The chain carries TRBV5-8 and TRBJ1-5; D is unclear. Germline V lookup: CDR1 SGHTS, CDR2 YDEGEE. The CDR3 sequence is 13 residues long. The germline V and J ends were trimmed by 6 bases and 8 bases, with 15 bases remaining between them. CDR3 coding DNA: TGTGCCAGCACCCAAGTGGGGAAGAAGCCCCAGCATTTT. Its protein product is CASTQVGKKPQHF.

In this sample, this clone turned up many times. DNA for the CDR3: TGTGCCAGCAGAGAAGGGACCTTCACCGGGGAGCTGTTTTTT. This translates into CASREGTFTGELFF. The chain carries TRBV9 and TRBJ2-2; possibly TRBD1 or TRBD2 for D (5 bases each). Trimming removed 5 bases from V and 4 bases from J, with 12 bases in between. The CDR3 spans 14 residues. The germline gives CDR1 SGDLS, CDR2 YYNGEE.

In its sample, this clone was seen once. This sequence joins TRBV7-9 and TRBJ2-2; tentatively, D is TRBD1 (6 bases). Germline CDR1 and CDR2: SEHNR and FQNEAQ (reference sequence). V lost 1 base to trimming and J lost 3 bases, with 12 bases between them. This CDR3 has 16 residues. The CDR3 spells CASSLDGQFYTGELFF. The CDR3 nucleotides are TGTGCCAGCAGCTTAGATGGACAGTTTTACACCGGGGAGCTGTTTTTT.

The rearrangement links TRBV5-5 to TRBJ1-1; 8 nucleotides agree with TRBD1. The V gene's germline CDR1 is SGHKS and CDR2 YYEKEE (reference sequence). Unmatched junction bases numbered 10, after V lost 3 bases and J lost 0 bases. The CDR3 is made up of 17 amino acids. Here the CDR3 DNA reads TGTGCCAGCAGCTGGACAGGGAGTAGGGGCATGAACACTGAAGCTTTCTTT. Translating it yields CASSWTGSRGMNTEAFF. Full variable domain (remainder filled in from reference TRBV5-5 and TRBJ1-1): DAGVTQSPTHLIKTRGQQVTLRCSPISGHKSVSWYQQVLGQGPQFIFQYYEKEERGRGNFPDRFSARQFPNYSSELNVNALLLGDSALYLCASSWTGSRGMNTEAFFGQGTRLTVV.

The gene calls are TRBV2 and TRBJ2-1; 11 nucleotides align to TRBD1. Germline CDR1 SNHLY, CDR2 FYNNEI. V was pared by 8 bases and J by 6 bases, with 18 bases of the junction left unmatched. The CDR3 is made up of 18 amino acids. The CDR3 DNA reads as TGTGCCAGCTTAAGCCGCCCCTCCGGGACAGGGGGGGTCAATGAGCAGTTCTTC. Translation: CASLSRPSGTGGVNEQFF.

The gene calls are TRBV5-1 and TRBJ2-7; TRBD1 is a possible D gene (6 bases). Germline CDR1 is SGHRS and CDR2 is YFSETQ. The CDR3 length is 15 residues. V was cut by 4 bases and J by 1 base, with 15 bases left in between. The CDR3 is CASSQQGNPSYEQYF. The CDR3, as DNA: TGCGCCAGCAGCCAACAGGGCAATCCTTCCTACGAGCAGTACTTC.

This sequence joins TRBV29-1 and TRBJ2-1; D is perhaps TRBD2 (5 bases). Trimming pared 0 bases from V and 0 bases from J, leaving 18 bases between. The germline V gene has CDR1 SQVTM and CDR2 ANQGSEA. This CDR3 comprises 18 residues. The CDR3 spells CSVEDPASHRSSYNEQFF. The CDR3 DNA sequence: TGCAGCGTTGAAGATCCAGCTAGCCATAGGAGCTCCTACAATGAGCAGTTCTTC.

The chain employs TRBV27 and TRBJ2-3, with D possibly being TRBD2 (6 bases). The V gene's germline CDR1 is MNHEY and CDR2 SMNVEV (reference sequence). CDR3 size: 17 residues. V dropped 5 bases and J dropped 2 bases, with 20 bases sitting between them. The CDR3 nucleotides read TGTGCCAGCAGTGGGTATGTAGCGGAGGAACTCACAGATACGCAGTATTTT. Its translation: CASSGYVAEELTDTQYF.

The J gene is TRBJ1-1, the V gene TRBV16; TRBD1 matches at 8 bases. CDR1 is KGHSY and CDR2 is FQNENV in the germline V gene. The length of the CDR3 is 13 residues. Trimming at V came to 2 bases and at J to 5 bases, leaving 1 base not matched to a gene. CDR3: CASSQTGGTEAFF. DNA for the CDR3: TGTGCCAGCAGCCAAACAGGGGGTACTGAAGCTTTCTTT.

The chain is built from TRBV6-6 and TRBJ1-5; perhaps TRBD1 as D (5 bases). Germline V gene sequence: CDR1 MNHNY, CDR2 SVGAGI (reference sequence). Trimming removed 4 bases from V and 6 bases from J, with 13 bases in between. CDR3 length equals 14 residues. This CDR3 is CASSSGTDSQPQHF. The CDR3 DNA follows: TGTGCCAGCAGTTCCGGGACCGACTCTCAGCCCCAGCATTTT.

The chain couples TRBV19 to TRBJ2-7; D may be TRBD2 (6 bases). The germline V and J ends were trimmed by 0 bases and 0 bases, with 18 bases remaining between them. The V gene's germline CDR1 is LNHDA and CDR2 SQIVND (reference sequence). The CDR3 sequence is 18 residues long. CDR3 sequence (DNA): TGTGCCAGTAGTATAGATCTCCCCGGGGCGGACTACTCCTACGAGCAGTACTTC. This translates into CASSIDLPGADYSYEQYF.

Comments on this clone: Within the sample, other DNA sequences also encode this same CDR3. V gene TRBV29-1 combines with J gene TRBJ2-5; D not certain. The CDR3 runs 10 residues. Germline V lookup: CDR1 SQVTM, CDR2 ANQGSEA. Trimming cost V 5 bases and J 0 bases, with 1 base left between them. As DNA, the CDR3 is TGCAGCGTTTACCAAGAGACCCAGTACTTC. Amino acid sequence: CSVYQETQYF.